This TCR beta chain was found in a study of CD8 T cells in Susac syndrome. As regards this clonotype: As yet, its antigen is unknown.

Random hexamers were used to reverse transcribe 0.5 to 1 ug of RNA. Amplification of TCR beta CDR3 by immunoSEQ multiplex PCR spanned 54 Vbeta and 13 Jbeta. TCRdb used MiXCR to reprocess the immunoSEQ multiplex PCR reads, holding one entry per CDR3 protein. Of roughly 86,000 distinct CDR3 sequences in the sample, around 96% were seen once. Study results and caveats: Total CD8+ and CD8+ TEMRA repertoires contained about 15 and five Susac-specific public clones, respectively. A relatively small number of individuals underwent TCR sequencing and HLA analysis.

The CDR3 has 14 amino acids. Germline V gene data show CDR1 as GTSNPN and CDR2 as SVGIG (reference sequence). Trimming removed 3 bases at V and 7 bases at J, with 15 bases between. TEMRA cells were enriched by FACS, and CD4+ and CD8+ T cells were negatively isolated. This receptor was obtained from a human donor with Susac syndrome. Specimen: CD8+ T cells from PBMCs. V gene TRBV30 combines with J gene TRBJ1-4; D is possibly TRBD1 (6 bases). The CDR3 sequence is CAWRTTGGSEKLFF. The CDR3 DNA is TGTGCCTGGAGGACGACAGGAGGGTCTGAAAAACTGTTTTTT. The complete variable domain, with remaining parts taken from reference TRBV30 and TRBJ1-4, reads SQTIHQWPATLVQPVGSPLSLECTVEGTSNPNLYWYRQAAGRGLQLLFYSVGIGQISSEVPQNLSASRPQDRQFILSSKKLLLSDSGFYLCAWRTTGGSEKLFFGSGTQLSVL.